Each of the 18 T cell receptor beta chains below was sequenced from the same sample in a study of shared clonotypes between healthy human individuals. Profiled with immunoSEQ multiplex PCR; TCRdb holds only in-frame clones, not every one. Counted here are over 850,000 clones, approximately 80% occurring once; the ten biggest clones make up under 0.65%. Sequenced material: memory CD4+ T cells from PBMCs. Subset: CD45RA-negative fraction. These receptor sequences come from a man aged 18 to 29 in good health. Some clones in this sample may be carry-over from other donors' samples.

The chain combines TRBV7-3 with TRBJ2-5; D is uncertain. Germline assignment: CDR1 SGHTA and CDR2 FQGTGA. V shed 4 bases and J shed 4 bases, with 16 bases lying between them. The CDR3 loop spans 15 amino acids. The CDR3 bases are TGTGCCAGCAGCTCAGGAAGGGATATTCCAGAGACCCAGTACTTC. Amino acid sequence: CASSSGRDIPETQYF.

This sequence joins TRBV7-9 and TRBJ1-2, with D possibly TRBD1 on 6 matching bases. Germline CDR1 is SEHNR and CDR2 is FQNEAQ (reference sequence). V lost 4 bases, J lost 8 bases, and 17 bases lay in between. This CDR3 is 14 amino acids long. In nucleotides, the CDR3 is TGTGCCAGCAGCTGGAGACAGGCCGCGGAGGGCTACACCTTC. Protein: CASSWRQAAEGYTF.

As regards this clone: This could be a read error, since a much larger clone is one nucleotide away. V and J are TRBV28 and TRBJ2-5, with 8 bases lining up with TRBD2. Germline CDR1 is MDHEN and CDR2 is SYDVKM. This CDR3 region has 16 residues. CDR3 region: CASSRELAEYQGTQYF. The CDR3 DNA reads TGTGCCAGCAGTAGGGAACTAGCGGAGTACCAAGGGACCCAGTACTTC.

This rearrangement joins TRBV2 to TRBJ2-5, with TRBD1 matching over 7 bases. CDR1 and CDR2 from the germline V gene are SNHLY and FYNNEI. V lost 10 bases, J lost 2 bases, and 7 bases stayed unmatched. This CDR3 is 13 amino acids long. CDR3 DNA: TGTGCCACCGCACGGGACAGACAAGAGACCCAGTACTTC. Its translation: CATARDRQETQYF.

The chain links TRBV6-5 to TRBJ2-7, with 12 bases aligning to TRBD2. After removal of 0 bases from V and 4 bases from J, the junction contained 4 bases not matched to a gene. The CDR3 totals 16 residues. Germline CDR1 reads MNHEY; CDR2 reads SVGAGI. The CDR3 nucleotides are TGTGCCAGCAGTTACTCTTCGACTAGCGGGAGTTACGAGCAGTACTTC. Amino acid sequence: CASSYSSTSGSYEQYF.

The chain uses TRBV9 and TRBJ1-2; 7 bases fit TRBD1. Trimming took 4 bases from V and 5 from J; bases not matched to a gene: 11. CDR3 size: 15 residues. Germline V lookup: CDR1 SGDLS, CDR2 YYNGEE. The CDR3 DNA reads TGTGCCAGCAGCCCGACCGGGACAGAGGTGTATGGCTACACCTTC. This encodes CASSPTGTEVYGYTF.

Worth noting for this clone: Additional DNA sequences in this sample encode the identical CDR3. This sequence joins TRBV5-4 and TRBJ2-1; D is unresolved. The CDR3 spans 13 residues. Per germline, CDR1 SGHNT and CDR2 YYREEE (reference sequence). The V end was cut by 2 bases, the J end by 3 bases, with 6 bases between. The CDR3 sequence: CASSFTSYNEQFF. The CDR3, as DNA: TGTGCCAGCAGCTTTACCAGCTACAATGAGCAGTTCTTC.

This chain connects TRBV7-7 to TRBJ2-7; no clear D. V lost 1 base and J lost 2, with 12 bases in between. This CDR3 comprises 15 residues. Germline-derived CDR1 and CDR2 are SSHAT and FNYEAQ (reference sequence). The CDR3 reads CASSLGTSATYEQYF. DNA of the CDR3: TGTGCCAGCAGCTTAGGCACGAGCGCCACCTACGAGCAGTACTTC. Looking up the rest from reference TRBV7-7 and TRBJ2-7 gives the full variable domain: GAGVSQSPRYKVTKRGQDVTLRCDPISSHATLYWYQQALGQGPEFLTYFNYEAQPDKSGLPSDRFSAERPEGSISTLTIQRTEQRDSAMYRCASSLGTSATYEQYFGPGTRLTVT.

DNA of the CDR3: TGTGCCAGCTCACCACGAGGGCGCGACTATGGCTACACCTTC. It is translated as CASSPRGRDYGYTF. V is TRBV18 and J is TRBJ1-2; D is undetermined. CDR1 and CDR2 from the germline V gene are KGHSH and LQKENI. Trimming stripped 1 base from V and 3 bases from J, with 9 bases between. The CDR3 is 14 amino acids. Using reference TRBV18 and TRBJ1-2 for the parts outside the CDR3, the full variable domain is NAGVMQNPRHLVRRRGQEARLRCSPMKGHSHVYWYRQLPEEGLKFMVYLQKENIIDESGMPKERFSAEFPKEGPSILRIQQVVRGDSAAYFCASSPRGRDYGYTFGSGTRLTVV.

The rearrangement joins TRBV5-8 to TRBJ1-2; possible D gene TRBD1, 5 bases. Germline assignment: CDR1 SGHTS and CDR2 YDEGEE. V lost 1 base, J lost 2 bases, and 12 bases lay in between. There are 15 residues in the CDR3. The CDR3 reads CASSLLSQGNYGYTF. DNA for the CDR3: TGTGCCAGCAGCTTGTTATCCCAGGGAAACTATGGCTACACCTTC.

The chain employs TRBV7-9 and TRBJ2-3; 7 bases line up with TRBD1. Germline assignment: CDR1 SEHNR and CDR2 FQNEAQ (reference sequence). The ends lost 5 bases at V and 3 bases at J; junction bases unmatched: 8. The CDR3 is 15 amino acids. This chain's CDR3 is CASSPTTGKTDTQYF. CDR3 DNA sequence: TGTGCCAGCAGCCCGACGACAGGGAAGACAGATACGCAGTATTTT. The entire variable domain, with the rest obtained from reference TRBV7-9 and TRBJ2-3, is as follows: DTGVSQNPRHKITKRGQNVTFRCDPISEHNRLYWYRQTLGQGPEFLTYFQNEAQLEKSRLLSDRFSAERPKGSFSTLEIQRTEQGDSAMYLCASSPTTGKTDTQYFGPGTRLTVL.

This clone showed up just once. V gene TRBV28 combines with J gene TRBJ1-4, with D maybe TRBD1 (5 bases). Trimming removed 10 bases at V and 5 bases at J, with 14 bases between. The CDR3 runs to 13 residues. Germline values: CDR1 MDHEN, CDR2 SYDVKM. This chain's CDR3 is CATLGRGNEKLFF. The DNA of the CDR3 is TGTGCCACCTTGGGACGGGGGAATGAAAAACTGTTTTTT.

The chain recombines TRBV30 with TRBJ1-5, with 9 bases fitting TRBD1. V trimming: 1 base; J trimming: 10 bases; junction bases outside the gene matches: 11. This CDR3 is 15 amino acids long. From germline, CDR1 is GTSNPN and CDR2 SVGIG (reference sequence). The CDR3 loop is CAWSAFGDRDGPQHF. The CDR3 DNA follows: TGTGCCTGGAGTGCCTTTGGGGACAGGGACGGTCCCCAGCATTTT.

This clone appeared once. DNA of the CDR3: TGTGCCAGCAGCGTAGGACAGGGGGCTTGGGCGCGGGAGACCCAGTACTTC. This sequence encodes CASSVGQGAWARETQYF. The rearrangement uses TRBV9 and TRBJ2-5; 10 bases match TRBD1. V gave up 0 bases and J gave up 5 bases; unmatched junction bases: 10. Germline CDR1 and CDR2: SGDLS and YYNGEE. The CDR3 loop spans 17 amino acids.

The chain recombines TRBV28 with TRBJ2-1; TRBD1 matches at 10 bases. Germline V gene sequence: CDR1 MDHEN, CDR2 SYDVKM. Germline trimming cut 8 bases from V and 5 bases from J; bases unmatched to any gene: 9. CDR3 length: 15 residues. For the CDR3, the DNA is TGTGCCAGCCCCCCGAGCGGGACAGGGGACAATGAGCAGTTCTTC. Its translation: CASPPSGTGDNEQFF.

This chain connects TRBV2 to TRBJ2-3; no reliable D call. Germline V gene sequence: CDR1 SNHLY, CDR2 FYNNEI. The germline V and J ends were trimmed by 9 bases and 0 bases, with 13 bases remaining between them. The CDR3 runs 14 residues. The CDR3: CARTRLLSTDTQYF. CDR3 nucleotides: TGTGCCAGGACACGACTCCTTAGCACAGATACGCAGTATTTT.

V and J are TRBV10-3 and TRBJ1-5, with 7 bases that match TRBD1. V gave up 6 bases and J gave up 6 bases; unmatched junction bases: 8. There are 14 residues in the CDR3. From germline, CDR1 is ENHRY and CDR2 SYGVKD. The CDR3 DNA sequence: TGTGCCATCAGCGCAACAGGGGACCGTCAGCCCCAGCATTTT. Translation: CAISATGDRQPQHF.

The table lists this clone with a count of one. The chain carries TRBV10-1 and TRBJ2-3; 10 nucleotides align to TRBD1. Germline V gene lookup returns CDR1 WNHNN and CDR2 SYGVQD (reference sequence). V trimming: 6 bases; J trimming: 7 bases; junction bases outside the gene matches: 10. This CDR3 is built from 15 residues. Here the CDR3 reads CASSPGTGDVNTQYF. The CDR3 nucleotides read TGCGCCAGCAGCCCCGGGACAGGGGATGTGAATACGCAGTATTTT.